What follows are 32 T cell receptor beta chains derived from one specimen sequenced in a study of shared clonotypes between healthy human individuals. Profiled with immunoSEQ multiplex PCR; TCRdb holds only in-frame clones, not every one. The sample records under 1,900,000 clones, approximately 98.5% being singletons. Sequencing used naive CD4+ T cells sorted from blood. Indicated subset: CD45RA+ positively selected. The receptors come from a man aged 25 to 40 in good health.

This clone was counted once. V gene TRBV18 combines with J gene TRBJ1-5; a weak D match, TRBD1 (6 bases). CDR3 length: 15 residues. Germline V gene data show CDR1 as KGHSH and CDR2 as LQKENI. Trimming shortened V by 4 bases and J by 1 base, and 11 bases separated the two germline ends. This CDR3 is CASSLGGGSNQPQHF. The CDR3 DNA sequence: TGTGCCAGCTCACTAGGGGGGGGCAGCAATCAGCCCCAGCATTTT.

The V call is TRBV19, the J call TRBJ2-1; 10 bases are shared with TRBD2. In germline, CDR1 is LNHDA, CDR2 SQIVND (reference sequence). The CDR3 is 16 residues long. J gave up 8 bases and V 4 bases, and 11 bases lay outside the gene matches. DNA for the CDR3: TGTGCCAGTAGTAAATATTCCGGGACTAGCGTCGATGAGCAGTTCTTC. Protein: CASSKYSGTSVDEQFF.

A single count supports this clone. V usage is TRBV29-1 and J usage is TRBJ1-2; 7 nucleotides agree with TRBD1. The ends lost 5 bases at V and 8 bases at J; junction bases unmatched: 11. The CDR3 length is 13 residues. Germline CDR1 and CDR2: SQVTM and ANQGSEA. CDR3 amino acids: CSVTGTATWGYTF. CDR3 nucleotide sequence: TGCAGCGTTACCGGGACAGCTACTTGGGGCTACACCTTC.

V and J are TRBV4-3 and TRBJ2-1; a weak D match, TRBD2 (7 bases). V lost 3 bases and J lost 5, with 14 bases in between. This CDR3 has 15 amino acids. Per the germline V gene, CDR1 is LGHNA and CDR2 is YSLEER. CDR3 DNA: TGCGCCAGCAGCCACCGTGCGGGGGCCCACAATGAGCAGTTCTTC. Translation: CASSHRAGAHNEQFF.

J is TRBJ2-1 and V is TRBV5-1; 11 bases map to TRBD2. Germline V gene data show CDR1 as SGHRS and CDR2 as YFSETQ. This CDR3 region has 20 residues. After removal of 0 bases from V and 0 bases from J, the junction contained 11 bases not matched to a gene. For the CDR3, the DNA is TGCGCCAGCAGCTTGGCGACTGGACTAGCGGGCCAGATCTCCTACAATGAGCAGTTCTTC. Translated: CASSLATGLAGQISYNEQFF.

This chain joins TRBV30 and TRBJ2-7, with 9 bases matching TRBD2. With V trimmed by 3 bases and J by 6 bases, 9 bases remained unmatched. Looked up from germline, CDR1 is GTSNPN and CDR2 is SVGIG (reference sequence). CDR3 length: 14 residues. This CDR3 reads CAWRKVAGDLEQYF. The CDR3 nucleotides are TGTGCCTGGAGGAAGGTAGCGGGAGATCTCGAGCAGTACTTC.

The chain uses TRBV6-5 and TRBJ1-2; D call uncertain. The germline V gene encodes CDR1 MNHEY and CDR2 SVGAGI. The CDR3 covers 14 residues. The germline V and J ends were trimmed by 6 bases and 5 bases, with 16 bases remaining between them. The CDR3 here is CASRWTGSTYGYTF. DNA for the CDR3: TGTGCCAGCAGATGGACGGGTTCCACATATGGCTACACCTTC.

The rearrangement joins TRBV7-2 to TRBJ2-4, with D maybe TRBD1 (5 bases). Germline values: CDR1 SGHTA, CDR2 FQGNSA. V lost 2 bases and J 7 bases, leaving 15 bases between the germline ends. CDR3 length: 15 amino acids. The CDR3 DNA reads as TGTGCCAGCAGCTTATCCCAGGGTATGGATAACATTCAGTACTTC. This encodes CASSLSQGMDNIQYF.

V and J are TRBV15 and TRBJ2-5; a possible D gene is TRBD1 (6 bases). This CDR3 spans 14 amino acids. Germline CDR1 and CDR2: LNHNV and YYDKDF (reference sequence). Trimming shortened V by 5 bases and J by 3 bases, and 13 bases separated the two germline ends. CDR3 coding DNA: TGTGCCACCAGCGGGAATACAGGGAAAGAGACCCAGTACTTC. It is translated as CATSGNTGKETQYF. Drawing the rest from reference TRBV15 and TRBJ2-5, the complete variable domain is DAMVIQNPRYQVTQFGKPVTLSCSQTLNHNVMYWYQQKSSQAPKLLFHYYDKDFNNEADTPDNFQSRRPNTSFCFLDIRSPGLGDTAMYLCATSGNTGKETQYFGPGTRLLVL.

V gene TRBV28 combines with J gene TRBJ1-2; 7 bases align to TRBD1. V lost 6 bases and J lost 8; bases outside the gene matches: 12. Germline V lookup: CDR1 MDHEN, CDR2 SYDVKM. This CDR3 is built from 14 residues. CDR3 nucleotide sequence: TGTGCCAGCAGCGCTTACAGGGGTATTGGGGGCTACACCTTC. Translating gives CASSAYRGIGGYTF.

The CDR3 sequence is CASSMSGEETQYF. The CDR3 DNA reads TGTGCCAGCAGCATGAGCGGGGAAGAGACCCAGTACTTC. V usage is TRBV7-9 and J usage is TRBJ2-5; 7 bases align to TRBD2. J was trimmed by 3 bases and V by 5 bases; bases with no gene match: 3. CDR1 and CDR2 (germline): SEHNR, FQNEAQ (reference sequence). The CDR3 runs to 13 residues.

The V call is TRBV11-2, the J call TRBJ1-2; D is ambiguous. The CDR3 extends over 11 amino acids. The V and J ends lost 1 base and 8 bases respectively, with 5 bases between them. Germline lookup yields CDR1 SGHAT and CDR2 FQNNGV. CDR3 in amino acids: CASSLGRGYTF. DNA of the CDR3: TGTGCCAGCAGCTTAGGGCGGGGCTACACCTTC.

This clone was seen a single time. The chain combines TRBV6-1 with TRBJ1-5; tentative D call: TRBD1 (6 bases). Germline assignment: CDR1 MNHNS and CDR2 SASEGT. With 2 bases removed from V and 1 base from J, the gap between germline ends came to 15 bases. This CDR3 is 17 amino acids long. In nucleotides, the CDR3 is TGTGCCAGCAGTGAACGGGTAGGGGGAAGCAGCAATCAGCCCCAGCATTTT. Its translation: CASSERVGGSSNQPQHF.

The rearrangement links TRBV7-9 to TRBJ1-2; D remains ambiguous. The CDR3 runs to 13 residues. Trimming stripped 2 bases from V and 3 bases from J, with 7 bases between. The germline V gene encodes CDR1 SEHNR and CDR2 FQNEAQ (reference sequence). The DNA of the CDR3 is TGTGCCAGCAGCTTAAAACCCGACTATGGCTACACCTTC. Translating gives CASSLKPDYGYTF.

The V gene is TRBV13, the J gene TRBJ2-1; 13 bases line up with TRBD2. Losses at the gene ends were 6 bases for V and 10 bases for J; bases not matched to a gene: 6. The germline V gene has CDR1 PRHDT and CDR2 FYEKMQ (reference sequence). The CDR3 is 14 amino acids. The CDR3 protein is CASSRTSGSVEQFF. CDR3 coding DNA: TGTGCCAGCAGTCGGACTAGCGGGAGCGTAGAGCAGTTCTTC.

The rearrangement links TRBV19 to TRBJ1-3; D perhaps matches TRBD1 (5 bases). V was shortened by 7 bases and J by 5 bases, with 21 bases between the two germline ends. Germline V lookup: CDR1 LNHDA, CDR2 SQIVND (reference sequence). The CDR3 length is 16 residues. The CDR3 sequence: CASTPPAGYERNTIYF. In DNA form, the CDR3 reads TGTGCCAGTACCCCGCCGGCAGGGTATGAAAGAAACACCATATATTTT.

The chain recombines TRBV7-8 with TRBJ2-1; 11 nucleotides match TRBD2. CDR3 length: 19 residues. The V gene's germline CDR1 is SGHVS and CDR2 FQNEAQ. Trimming removed 4 bases from V and 6 bases from J; junction bases left unmatched: 17. The CDR3 DNA is TGTGCCAGCAGCTCCCTAGTGGCAGCACTAGCGGGAGCCGTCAATGAGCAGTTCTTC. As protein: CASSSLVAALAGAVNEQFF.

The CDR3 region has the DNA TGTGCCAGCTCACCCCTCTCAGCCCCAGCCATCTACGAGCAGTACTTC. This codes for CASSPLSAPAIYEQYF. The rearrangement links TRBV18 to TRBJ2-7; D uncertain. The V and J ends lost 3 bases and 3 bases respectively, with 18 bases between them. The CDR3 runs to 16 residues. Germline V CDR1 and CDR2: KGHSH, LQKENI.

The rearrangement links TRBV28 to TRBJ2-2; the match to TRBD1 covers 9 bases. The CDR3 length is 11 residues. Germline V gene data show CDR1 as MDHEN and CDR2 as SYDVKM. V lost 3 bases and J lost 13; bases outside the gene matches: 0. The CDR3, as DNA: TGTGCCAGCAGTTTGGGACAGGGGCTGTTTTTT. As protein: CASSLGQGLFF.

The chain combines TRBV5-1 with TRBJ2-7; D not certain. The CDR3 spans 15 residues. Trimming took off 4 bases at V and 5 bases at J, with 19 bases between the two ends. The germline CDR1 and CDR2 sequences are SGHRS and YFSETQ. The CDR3 region has the DNA TGCGCCAGCAGCGGAATGACGGTACGTTTGAACGAGCAGTACTTC. Protein sequence: CASSGMTVRLNEQYF.

The chain joins TRBV15 to TRBJ2-2; 7 bases fit TRBD1. Trimming at V came to 1 base and at J to 4 bases, leaving 6 bases not matched to a gene. The V gene's germline CDR1 is LNHNV and CDR2 YYDKDF (reference sequence). The CDR3 covers 16 residues. This CDR3 is CATSRATGVGTGELFF. For the CDR3, the DNA is TGTGCCACCAGCAGAGCTACAGGGGTCGGCACCGGGGAGCTGTTTTTT.

The rearrangement uses TRBV14 and TRBJ2-3; D gene ambiguous. The CDR3 totals 15 residues. Trimming took off 2 bases at V and 6 bases at J, with 15 bases between the two ends. From germline, CDR1 is SGHDN and CDR2 FVKESK. The CDR3 sequence is CASSQRMPAVDTQYF. In nucleotides, the CDR3 is TGTGCCAGCAGCCAACGGATGCCGGCCGTGGATACGCAGTATTTT.

The chain uses TRBV19 and TRBJ2-7, with 9 bases identical to TRBD2. The CDR3 runs to 21 residues. From germline, CDR1 is LNHDA and CDR2 SQIVND (reference sequence). J lost 7 bases, V lost 0 bases, and 25 bases had no gene match. Here the CDR3 reads CASSIDHRSGSLAGPPREQYF. Written as DNA, the CDR3 is TGTGCCAGTAGTATAGATCATCGCAGCGGATCGCTAGCGGGGCCCCCCCGGGAGCAGTACTTC. Variable domain in full (rest from reference TRBV19 and TRBJ2-7): DGGITQSPKYLFRKEGQNVTLSCEQNLNHDAMYWYRQDPGQGLRLIYYSQIVNDFQKGDIAEGYSVSREKKESFPLTVTSAQKNPTAFYLCASSIDHRSGSLAGPPREQYFGPGTRLTVT.

This clone was detected only once. The chain combines TRBV27 with TRBJ1-5; D not certain. The CDR3 sequence is 13 residues long. Trimming left V 5 bases short and J 6 bases short, with 11 bases between. Germline V CDR1 and CDR2: MNHEY, SMNVEV (reference sequence). CDR3 DNA: TGTGCCAGCAGTCGACTTAACGGTCAGCCCCAGCATTTT. Its translation: CASSRLNGQPQHF.

The genes are TRBV7-9 and TRBJ1-1; TRBD1 matches 8 bases. Germline V lookup: CDR1 SEHNR, CDR2 FQNEAQ (reference sequence). This CDR3 contains 17 residues. V shed 5 bases, J shed 3 bases, and the junction held 14 bases outside the gene matches. In DNA, the CDR3 is TGTGCCAGCAGCCCCCAGGGGGCCTTAGGTTGGTACACTGAAGCTTTCTTT. The encoded protein is CASSPQGALGWYTEAFF.

V gene TRBV19 combines with J gene TRBJ2-1; D may be TRBD2 (6 bases). The CDR3 consists of 15 residues. The V end lost 8 bases, the J end lost 4 bases, and 18 bases lay between the germline ends. CDR1 and CDR2 from the germline V gene are LNHDA and SQIVND (reference sequence). CDR3 sequence reads: CASCARGNSYNEQFF. CDR3 DNA: TGTGCCAGTTGCGCTCGGGGGAATAGTTACAATGAGCAGTTCTTC.

The rearrangement links TRBV7-2 to TRBJ2-7; D perhaps matches TRBD1 (6 bases). The CDR3 is made up of 13 amino acids. V was pared by 2 bases and J by 6 bases, with 11 bases between. Germline V gene data show CDR1 as SGHTA and CDR2 as FQGNSA. CDR3 DNA: TGTGCCAGCAGCTTACGACAGGCGTTCGAGCAGTACTTC. This codes for CASSLRQAFEQYF.

The V gene is TRBV28, the J gene TRBJ2-2, with 9 bases matching TRBD2. V lost 2 bases and J lost 7; bases outside the gene matches: 5. This CDR3 comprises 15 residues. The germline V gene encodes CDR1 MDHEN and CDR2 SYDVKM. CDR3 loop: CASSLAGGPIGELFF. In DNA, the CDR3 is TGTGCCAGCAGTTTAGCGGGAGGGCCTATCGGGGAGCTGTTTTTT.

CDR3 DNA sequence: TGTGCCAGCAGGAGGACAGTAGACACCGGGGAGCTGTTTTTT. This codes for CASRRTVDTGELFF. The rearrangement joins TRBV28 to TRBJ2-2, with a possible D match to TRBD1 (6 bases). V gave up 6 bases and J gave up 3 bases, with 11 bases separating them. Per germline, CDR1 MDHEN and CDR2 SYDVKM. This CDR3 region has 14 residues.

The gene calls are TRBV2 and TRBJ2-3, with 15 bases aligning to TRBD2. V lost 5 bases and J lost 4; bases outside the gene matches: 4. There are 16 residues in the CDR3. Germline V gene lookup returns CDR1 SNHLY and CDR2 FYNNEI. Here the CDR3 DNA reads TGTGCCAGCAGTCAAGGACTAGCGGGAGGGGCAGATACGCAGTATTTT. This translates into CASSQGLAGGADTQYF. Full variable domain (missing parts from reference TRBV2 and TRBJ2-3): EPEVTQTPSHQVTQMGQEVILRCVPISNHLYFYWYRQILGQKVEFLVSFYNNEISEKSEIFDDQFSVERPDGSNFTLKIRSTKLEDSAMYFCASSQGLAGGADTQYFGPGTRLTVL.

The chain links TRBV9 to TRBJ1-5; no firm D call. V was cut by 2 bases and J by 0 bases, with 9 bases left in between. The CDR3 totals 15 residues. Germline lookup yields CDR1 SGDLS and CDR2 YYNGEE. In nucleotides, the CDR3 is TGTGCCAGCAGCGTCTCGGGATTTAGCAATCAGCCCCAGCATTTT. This translates into CASSVSGFSNQPQHF.

This rearrangement joins TRBV9 to TRBJ1-1; the D is unclear. In germline, CDR1 is SGDLS, CDR2 YYNGEE. Trimming pared 0 bases from V and 4 bases from J, leaving 16 bases between. CDR3 size: 16 residues. The CDR3 DNA reads TGTGCCAGCAGCGTAGTCCCCGCTCCGGGCGGCACTGAAGCTTTCTTT. Its protein product is CASSVVPAPGGTEAFF. Full variable domain (missing parts from reference TRBV9 and TRBJ1-1): DSGVTQTPKHLITATGQRVTLRCSPRSGDLSVYWYQQSLDQGLQFLIQYYNGEERAKGNILERFSAQQFPDLHSELNLSSLELGDSALYFCASSVVPAPGGTEAFFGQGTRLTVV.